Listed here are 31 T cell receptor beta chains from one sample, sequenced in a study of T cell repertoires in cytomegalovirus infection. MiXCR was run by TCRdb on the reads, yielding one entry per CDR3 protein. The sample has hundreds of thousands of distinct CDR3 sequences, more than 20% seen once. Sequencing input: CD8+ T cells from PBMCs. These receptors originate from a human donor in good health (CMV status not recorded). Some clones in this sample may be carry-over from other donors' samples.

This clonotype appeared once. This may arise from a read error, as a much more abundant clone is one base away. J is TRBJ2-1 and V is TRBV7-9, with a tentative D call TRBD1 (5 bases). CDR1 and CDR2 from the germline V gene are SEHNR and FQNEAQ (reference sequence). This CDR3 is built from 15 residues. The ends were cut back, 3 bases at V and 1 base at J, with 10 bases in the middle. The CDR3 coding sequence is TGTGCCAGCAGCTTCGACAGCTTGTCCTACAATGAGCAGTTCTTC. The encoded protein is CASSFDSLSYNEQFF. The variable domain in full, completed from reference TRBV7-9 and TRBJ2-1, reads DTGVSQNPRHKITKRGQNVTFRCDPISEHNRLYWYRQTLGQGPEFLTYFQNEAQLEKSRLLSDRFSAERPKGSFSTLEIQRTEQGDSAMYLCASSFDSLSYNEQFFGPGTRLTVL.

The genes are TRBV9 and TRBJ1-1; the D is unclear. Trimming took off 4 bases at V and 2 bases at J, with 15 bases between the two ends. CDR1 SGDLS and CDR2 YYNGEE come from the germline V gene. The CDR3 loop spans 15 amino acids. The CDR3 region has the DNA TGTGCCAGCAGCCCCCACGGGTCGGGTAACACTGAAGCTTTCTTT. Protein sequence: CASSPHGSGNTEAFF.

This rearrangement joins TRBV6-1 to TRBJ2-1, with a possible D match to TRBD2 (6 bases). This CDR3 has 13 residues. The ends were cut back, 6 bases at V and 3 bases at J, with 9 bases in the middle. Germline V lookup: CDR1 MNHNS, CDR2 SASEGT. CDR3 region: CASRTRHYNEQFF. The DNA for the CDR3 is TGTGCCAGCAGGACTAGACACTACAATGAGCAGTTCTTC.

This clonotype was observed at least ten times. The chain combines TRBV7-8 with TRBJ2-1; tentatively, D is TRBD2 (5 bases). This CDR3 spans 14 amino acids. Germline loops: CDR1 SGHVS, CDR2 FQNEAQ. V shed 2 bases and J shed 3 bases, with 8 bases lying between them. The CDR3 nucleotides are TGTGCCAGCAGCTTAAACGGGGTCTACAATGAGCAGTTCTTC. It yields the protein CASSLNGVYNEQFF.

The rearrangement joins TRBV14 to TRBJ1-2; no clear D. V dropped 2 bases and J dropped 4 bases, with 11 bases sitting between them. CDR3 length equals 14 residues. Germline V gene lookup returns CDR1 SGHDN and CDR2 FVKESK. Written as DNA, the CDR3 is TGTGCCAGCAGCCAAACGTCCCGGAGCTATGGCTACACCTTC. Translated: CASSQTSRSYGYTF.

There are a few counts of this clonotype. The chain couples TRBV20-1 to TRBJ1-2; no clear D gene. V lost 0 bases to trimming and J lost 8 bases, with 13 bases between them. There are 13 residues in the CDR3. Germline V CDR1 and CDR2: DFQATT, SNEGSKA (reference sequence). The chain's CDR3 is CSARDEPIQGYTF. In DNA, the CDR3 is TGCAGTGCTAGAGATGAGCCCATACAAGGCTACACCTTC.

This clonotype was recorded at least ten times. The CDR3 region has the DNA TGTGCCAGCAGCCAAGTAGGGGGTACCACAGATACGCAGTATTTT. The encoded protein is CASSQVGGTTDTQYF. The chain joins TRBV14 to TRBJ2-3, with D possibly being TRBD1 (6 bases). The CDR3 has 15 amino acids. Trimming shortened V by 1 base and J by 2 bases, and 10 bases separated the two germline ends. The germline gives CDR1 SGHDN, CDR2 FVKESK.

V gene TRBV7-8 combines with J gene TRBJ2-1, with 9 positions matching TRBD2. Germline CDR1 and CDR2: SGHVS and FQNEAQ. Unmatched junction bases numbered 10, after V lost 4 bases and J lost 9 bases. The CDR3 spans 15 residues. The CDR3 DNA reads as TGTGCCAGCAGCTCCCCTTTAGCGGGGGAGGGTGAGCAGTTCTTC. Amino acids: CASSSPLAGEGEQFF. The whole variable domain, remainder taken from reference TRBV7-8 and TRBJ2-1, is GAGVSQSPRYKVAKRGQDVALRCDPISGHVSLFWYQQALGQGPEFLTYFQNEAQLDKSGLPSDRFFAERPEGSVSTLKIQRTQQEDSAVYLCASSSPLAGEGEQFFGPGTRLTVL.

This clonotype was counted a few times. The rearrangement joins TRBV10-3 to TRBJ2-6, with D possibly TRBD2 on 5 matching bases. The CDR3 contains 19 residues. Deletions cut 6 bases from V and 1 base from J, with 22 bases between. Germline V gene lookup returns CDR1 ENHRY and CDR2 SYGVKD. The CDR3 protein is CAIRVFSGEEASGANVLTF. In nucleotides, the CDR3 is TGTGCCATCAGGGTTTTTTCCGGGGAAGAGGCTTCTGGGGCCAACGTCCTGACTTTC.

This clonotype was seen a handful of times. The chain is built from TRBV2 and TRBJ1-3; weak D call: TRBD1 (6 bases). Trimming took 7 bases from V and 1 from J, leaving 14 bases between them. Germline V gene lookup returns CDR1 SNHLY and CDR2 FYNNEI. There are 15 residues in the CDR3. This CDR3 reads CASIRSGASGNTIYF. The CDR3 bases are TGTGCCAGCATACGTTCGGGGGCATCTGGAAACACCATATATTTT.

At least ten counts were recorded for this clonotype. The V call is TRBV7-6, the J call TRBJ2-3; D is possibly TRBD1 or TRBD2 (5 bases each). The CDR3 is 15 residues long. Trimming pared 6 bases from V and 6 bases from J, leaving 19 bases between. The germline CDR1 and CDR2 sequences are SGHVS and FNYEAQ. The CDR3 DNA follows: TGTGCCAGCAGGTTACGAACCGGGGCCGGGGATACGCAGTATTTT. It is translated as CASRLRTGAGDTQYF.

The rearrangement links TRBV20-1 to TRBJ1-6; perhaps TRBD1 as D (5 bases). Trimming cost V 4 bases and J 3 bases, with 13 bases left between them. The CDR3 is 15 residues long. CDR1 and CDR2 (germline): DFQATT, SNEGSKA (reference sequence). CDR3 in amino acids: CSATQTVHYNSPLHF. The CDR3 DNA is TGCAGTGCTACCCAGACAGTACACTATAATTCACCCCTCCACTTT.

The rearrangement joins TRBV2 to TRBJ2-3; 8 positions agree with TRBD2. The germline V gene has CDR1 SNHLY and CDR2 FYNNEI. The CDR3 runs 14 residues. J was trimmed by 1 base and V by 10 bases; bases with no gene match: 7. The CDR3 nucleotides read TGTGCCACTGTAAGCGGGGGCGGCACAGATACGCAGTATTTT. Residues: CATVSGGGTDTQYF.

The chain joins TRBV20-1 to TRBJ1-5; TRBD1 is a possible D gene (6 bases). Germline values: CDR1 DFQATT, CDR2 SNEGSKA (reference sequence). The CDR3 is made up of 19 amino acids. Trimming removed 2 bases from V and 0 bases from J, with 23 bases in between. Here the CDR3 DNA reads TGCAGTGCTAGACTCCGCGGGGCAGGGGACTTTCTTAGCAATCAGCCCCAGCATTTT. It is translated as CSARLRGAGDFLSNQPQHF.

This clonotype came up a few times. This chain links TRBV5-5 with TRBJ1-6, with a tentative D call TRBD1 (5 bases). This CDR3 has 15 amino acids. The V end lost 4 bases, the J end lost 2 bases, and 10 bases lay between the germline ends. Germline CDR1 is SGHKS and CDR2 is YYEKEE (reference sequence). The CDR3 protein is CASSPGRPYNSPLHF. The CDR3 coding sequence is TGTGCCAGCAGCCCGGGACGGCCCTATAATTCACCCCTCCACTTT. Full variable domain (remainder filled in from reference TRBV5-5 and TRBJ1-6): DAGVTQSPTHLIKTRGQQVTLRCSPISGHKSVSWYQQVLGQGPQFIFQYYEKEERGRGNFPDRFSARQFPNYSSELNVNALLLGDSALYLCASSPGRPYNSPLHFGNGTRLTVT.

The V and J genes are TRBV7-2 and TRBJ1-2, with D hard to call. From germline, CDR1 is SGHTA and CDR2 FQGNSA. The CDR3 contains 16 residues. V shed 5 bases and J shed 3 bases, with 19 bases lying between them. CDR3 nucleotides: TGTGCCAGCAGCGTCCTCCGTGAACGGAGGGACTATGGCTACACCTTC. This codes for CASSVLRERRDYGYTF.

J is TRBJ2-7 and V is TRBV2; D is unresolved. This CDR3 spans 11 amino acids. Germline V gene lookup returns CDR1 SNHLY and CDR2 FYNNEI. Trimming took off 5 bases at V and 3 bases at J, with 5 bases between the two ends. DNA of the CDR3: TGTGCCAGCAGTTACAGCTACGAGCAGTACGTC. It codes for CASSYSYEQYV.

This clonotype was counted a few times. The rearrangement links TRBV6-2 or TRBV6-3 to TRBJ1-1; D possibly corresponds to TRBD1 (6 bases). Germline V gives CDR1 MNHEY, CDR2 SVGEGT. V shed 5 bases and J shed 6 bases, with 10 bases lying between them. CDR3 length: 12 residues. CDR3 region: CASSVRGPEAFF. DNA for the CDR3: TGTGCCAGCAGTGTCAGGGGCCCTGAAGCTTTCTTT.

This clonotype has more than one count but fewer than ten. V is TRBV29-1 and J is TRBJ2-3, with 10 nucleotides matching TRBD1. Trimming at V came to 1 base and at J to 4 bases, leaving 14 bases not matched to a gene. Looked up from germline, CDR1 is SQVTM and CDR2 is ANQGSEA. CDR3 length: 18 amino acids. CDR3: CSVEAAPGDRGLSDTQYF. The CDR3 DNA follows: TGCAGCGTTGAAGCCGCGCCCGGTGACAGGGGGCTATCAGATACGCAGTATTTT.

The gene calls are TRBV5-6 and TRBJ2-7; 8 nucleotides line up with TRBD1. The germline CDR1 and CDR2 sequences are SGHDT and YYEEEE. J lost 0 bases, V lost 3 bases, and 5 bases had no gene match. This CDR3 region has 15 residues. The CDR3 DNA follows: TGTGCCAGCAGCTCCCGACAGGGGATCTCCTACGAGCAGTACTTC. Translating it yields CASSSRQGISYEQYF. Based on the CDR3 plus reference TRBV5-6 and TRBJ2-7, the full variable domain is DAGVTQSPTHLIKTRGQQVTLRCSPKSGHDTVSWYQQALGQGPQFIFQYYEEEERQRGNFPDRFSGHQFPNYSSELNVNALLLGDSALYLCASSSRQGISYEQYFGPGTRLTVT.

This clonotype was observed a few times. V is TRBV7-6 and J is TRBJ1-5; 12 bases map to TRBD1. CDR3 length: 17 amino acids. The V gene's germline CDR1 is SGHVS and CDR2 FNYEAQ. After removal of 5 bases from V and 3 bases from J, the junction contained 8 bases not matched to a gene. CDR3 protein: CASSRTGTGGYNQPQHF. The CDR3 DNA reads TGTGCCAGCAGCCGAACCGGGACAGGGGGCTACAATCAGCCCCAGCATTTT.

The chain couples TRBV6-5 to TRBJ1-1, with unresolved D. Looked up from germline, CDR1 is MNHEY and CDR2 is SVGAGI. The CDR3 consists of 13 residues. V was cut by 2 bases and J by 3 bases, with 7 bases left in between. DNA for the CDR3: TGTGCCAGCAGTTACGTTCAGCACACTGAAGCTTTCTTT. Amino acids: CASSYVQHTEAFF.

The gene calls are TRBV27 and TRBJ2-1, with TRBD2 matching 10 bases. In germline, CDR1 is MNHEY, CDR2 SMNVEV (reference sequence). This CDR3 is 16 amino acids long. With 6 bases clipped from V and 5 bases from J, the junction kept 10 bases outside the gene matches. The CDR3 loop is CASSMTSGQPHNEQFF. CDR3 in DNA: TGTGCCAGCAGCATGACTAGCGGGCAGCCCCACAATGAGCAGTTCTTC.

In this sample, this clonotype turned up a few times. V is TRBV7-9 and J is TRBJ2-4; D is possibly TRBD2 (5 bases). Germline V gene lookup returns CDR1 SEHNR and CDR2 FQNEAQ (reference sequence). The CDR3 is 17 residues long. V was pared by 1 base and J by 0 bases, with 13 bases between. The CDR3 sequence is CASSLGGLELAKNIQYF. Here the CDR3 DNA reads TGTGCCAGCAGCTTAGGAGGACTTGAACTAGCCAAAAACATTCAGTACTTC.

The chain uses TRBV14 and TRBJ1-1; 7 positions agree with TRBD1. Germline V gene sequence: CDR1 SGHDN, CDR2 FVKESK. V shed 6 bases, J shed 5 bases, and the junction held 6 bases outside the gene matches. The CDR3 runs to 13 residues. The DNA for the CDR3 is TGTGCCAGCAGGCGACAGGGAGAAACTGAAGCTTTCTTT. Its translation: CASRRQGETEAFF.

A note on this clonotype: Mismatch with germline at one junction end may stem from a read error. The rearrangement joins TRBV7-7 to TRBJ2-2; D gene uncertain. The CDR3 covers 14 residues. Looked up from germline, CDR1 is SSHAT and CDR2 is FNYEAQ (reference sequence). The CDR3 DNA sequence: TGTGCTAGCAGCTTACGCACTCCCACCGGGGAGCTGTTTTTT. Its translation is CASSLRTPTGELFF. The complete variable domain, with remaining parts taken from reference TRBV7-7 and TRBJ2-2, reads GAGVSQSPRYKVTKRGQDVTLRCDPISSHATLYWYQQALGQGPEFLTYFNYEAQPDKSGLPSDRFSAERPEGSISTLTIQRTEQRDSAMYRCASSLRTPTGELFFGEGSRLTVL.

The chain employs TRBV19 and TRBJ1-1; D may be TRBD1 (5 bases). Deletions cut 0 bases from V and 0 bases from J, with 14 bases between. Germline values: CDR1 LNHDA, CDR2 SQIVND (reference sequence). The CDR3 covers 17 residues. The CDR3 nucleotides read TGTGCCAGTAGTATAGATCGGTGGGGGGATATGAACACTGAAGCTTTCTTT. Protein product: CASSIDRWGDMNTEAFF.

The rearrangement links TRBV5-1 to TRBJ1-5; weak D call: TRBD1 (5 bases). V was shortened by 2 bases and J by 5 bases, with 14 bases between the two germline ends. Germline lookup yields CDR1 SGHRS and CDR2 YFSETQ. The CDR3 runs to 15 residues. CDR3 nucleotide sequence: TGCGCCAGCAGCTTTACTCAGGGCGGCGATCAGCCCCAGCATTTT. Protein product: CASSFTQGGDQPQHF.

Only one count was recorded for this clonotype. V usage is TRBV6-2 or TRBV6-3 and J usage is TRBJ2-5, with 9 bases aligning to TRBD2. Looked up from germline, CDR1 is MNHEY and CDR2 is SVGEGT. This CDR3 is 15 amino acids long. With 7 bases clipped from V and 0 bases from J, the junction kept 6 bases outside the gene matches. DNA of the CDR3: TGTGCCAGCATCTCTAGCGGGACATACCAAGAGACCCAGTACTTC. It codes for CASISSGTYQETQYF.

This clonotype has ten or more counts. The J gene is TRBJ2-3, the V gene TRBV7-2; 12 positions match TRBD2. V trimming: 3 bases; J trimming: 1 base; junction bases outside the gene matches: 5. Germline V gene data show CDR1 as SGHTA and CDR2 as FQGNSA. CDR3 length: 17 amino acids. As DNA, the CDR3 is TGTGCCAGCAGCTTTGGACTAGCGGGGACTCGCACAGATACGCAGTATTTT. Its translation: CASSFGLAGTRTDTQYF.

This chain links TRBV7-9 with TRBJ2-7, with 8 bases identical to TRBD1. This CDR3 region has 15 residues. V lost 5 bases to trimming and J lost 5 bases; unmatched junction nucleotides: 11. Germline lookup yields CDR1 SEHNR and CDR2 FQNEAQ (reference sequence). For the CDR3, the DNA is TGTGCCAGCAGCCGGACAGGGTCGGGGTGGAACGAGCAGTACGTC. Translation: CASSRTGSGWNEQYV.